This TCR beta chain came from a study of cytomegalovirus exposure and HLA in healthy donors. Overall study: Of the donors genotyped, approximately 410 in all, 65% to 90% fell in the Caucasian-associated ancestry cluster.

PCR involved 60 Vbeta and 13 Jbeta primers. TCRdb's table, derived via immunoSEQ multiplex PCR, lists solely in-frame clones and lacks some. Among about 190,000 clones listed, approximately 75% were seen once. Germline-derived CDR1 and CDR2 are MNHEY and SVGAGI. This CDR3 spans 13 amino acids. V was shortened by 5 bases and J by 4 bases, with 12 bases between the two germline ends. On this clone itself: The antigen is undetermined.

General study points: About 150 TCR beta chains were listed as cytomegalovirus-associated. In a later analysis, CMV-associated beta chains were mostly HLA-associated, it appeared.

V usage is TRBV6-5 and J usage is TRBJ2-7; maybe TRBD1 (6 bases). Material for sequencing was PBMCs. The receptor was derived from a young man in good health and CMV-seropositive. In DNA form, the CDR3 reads TGTGCCAGCAGTCGCACAGGGTTTTACGAGCAGTACTTC. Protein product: CASSRTGFYEQYF.